Below, 11 T cell receptor beta chains from the same sample are listed, as sequenced in a study of T cells in localized non-small cell lung cancer. Sequencing was performed with immunoSEQ multiplex PCR; in TCRdb, only in-frame clones are kept and a portion is missing. The table lists around 78,000 clones, roughly 91% of them singletons. Specimen: peripheral blood, collected before any cancer treatment. These receptors were taken from a woman aged 40 to 75 with stage I squamous cell lung carcinoma.

This chain uses TRBV5-5 with TRBJ2-3; 10 positions agree with TRBD1. CDR3 size: 16 residues. V dropped 1 base and J dropped 1; count of bases not matched to a gene: 3. CDR1 SGHKS and CDR2 YYEKEE come from the germline V gene (reference sequence). The CDR3 DNA is TGTGCCAGCAGCTTGCGGACAGGGGGGCGCACAGATACGCAGTATTTT. Translation gives CASSLRTGGRTDTQYF.

This clone has just a few counts. This chain connects TRBV7-9 to TRBJ1-6; tentative D call: TRBD1 (6 bases). Trimming pared 7 bases from V and 7 bases from J, leaving 8 bases between. Germline assignment: CDR1 SEHNR and CDR2 FQNEAQ (reference sequence). This CDR3 has 12 amino acids. For the CDR3, the DNA is TGTGCCAGCATGGGGGGCAATTCACCCCTCCACTTT. This gives the protein CASMGGNSPLHF.

The V call is TRBV30, the J call TRBJ2-5; TRBD1 agrees at 8 bases. This CDR3 spans 13 amino acids. Germline V lookup: CDR1 GTSNPN, CDR2 SVGIG (reference sequence). V dropped 4 bases and J dropped 4; count of bases not matched to a gene: 5. CDR3 bases: TGTGCCTGGAACAACAGGGGGAGAGAGACCCAGTACTTC. It codes for CAWNNRGRETQYF.

The chain is built from TRBV4-1 and TRBJ2-1; D gene uncertain. The CDR3 length is 15 residues. Germline CDR1 reads MGHRA; CDR2 reads YSYEKL. V dropped 4 bases and J dropped 0 bases, with 10 bases sitting between them. In nucleotides, the CDR3 is TGCGCCAGCAGCCTCGACGTGAGCTCCTACAATGAGCAGTTCTTC. Its protein is CASSLDVSSYNEQFF.

This clone was seen just once. The chain recombines TRBV5-4 with TRBJ2-3, with 14 bases matching TRBD2. The CDR3 is 17 amino acids. Germline CDR1 is SGHNT and CDR2 is YYREEE (reference sequence). Trimming cost V 4 bases and J 3 bases; bases outside gene matches: 7. CDR3 nucleotides: TGTGCCAGCAGCCTGAAGACTAGCGGGGGGGCTACAGATACGCAGTATTTT. Protein sequence: CASSLKTSGGATDTQYF.

The chain has TRBV6-5 and TRBJ1-3; maybe TRBD1 (6 bases). Germline V gene lookup returns CDR1 MNHEY and CDR2 SVGAGI. V shed 6 bases and J shed 2 bases, with 14 bases lying between them. This CDR3 has 15 residues. The DNA for the CDR3 is TGTGCCAGCAGGCCTACAGGGAGGACTGGAAACACCATATATTTT. It encodes CASRPTGRTGNTIYF.

V is TRBV7-2 and J is TRBJ1-2, with a weak D call TRBD1 (5 bases). With 0 bases removed from V and 3 bases from J, the gap between germline ends came to 8 bases. Germline CDR1 reads SGHTA; CDR2 reads FQGNSA. The CDR3 covers 14 residues. The CDR3 sequence: CASSLARGDYGYTF. In DNA, the CDR3 is TGTGCCAGCAGCTTAGCGCGAGGGGACTATGGCTACACCTTC.

This sequence joins TRBV7-9 and TRBJ2-7, with no clear D. In germline, CDR1 is SEHNR, CDR2 FQNEAQ (reference sequence). The V end was cut by 1 base, the J end by 6 bases, with 10 bases between. The CDR3 consists of 13 residues. CDR3 residues: CASSLVASGEQYF. In DNA, the CDR3 is TGTGCCAGCAGCTTAGTGGCGTCGGGCGAGCAGTACTTC. Full variable domain (remainder filled in from reference TRBV7-9 and TRBJ2-7): DTGVSQNPRHKITKRGQNVTFRCDPISEHNRLYWYRQTLGQGPEFLTYFQNEAQLEKSRLLSDRFSAERPKGSFSTLEIQRTEQGDSAMYLCASSLVASGEQYFGPGTRLTVT.

The chain uses TRBV5-4 and TRBJ2-7, with 13 positions matching TRBD2. This CDR3 has 15 amino acids. Trimming removed 2 bases from V and 4 bases from J; junction bases left unmatched: 3. The V gene's germline CDR1 is SGHNT and CDR2 YYREEE (reference sequence). CDR3 residues: CASSLTSGGAYEQYF. DNA for the CDR3: TGTGCCAGCAGCTTAACTAGCGGGGGGGCTTACGAGCAGTACTTC.

The rearrangement links TRBV30 to TRBJ2-1; 9 bases map to TRBD1. V was pared by 8 bases and J by 6 bases, with 8 bases of the junction left unmatched. The CDR3 spans 13 residues. In germline, CDR1 is GTSNPN, CDR2 SVGIG (reference sequence). This CDR3 is CARDRAFGNEQFF. In DNA form, the CDR3 reads TGTGCCCGGGACAGGGCTTTCGGCAATGAGCAGTTCTTC.

This clone was seen a single time. The chain has TRBV5-6 and TRBJ2-5; a weak D match, TRBD1 (5 bases). CDR3 size: 13 residues. V gave up 5 bases and J gave up 0 bases, with 8 bases separating them. The germline CDR1 and CDR2 sequences are SGHDT and YYEEEE. CDR3 residues: CASRKGHQETQYF. Written as DNA, the CDR3 is TGTGCCAGCAGGAAGGGGCACCAAGAGACCCAGTACTTC. Full variable domain (outside the CDR3, taken from reference TRBV5-6 and TRBJ2-5): DAGVTQSPTHLIKTRGQQVTLRCSPKSGHDTVSWYQQALGQGPQFIFQYYEEEERQRGNFPDRFSGHQFPNYSSELNVNALLLGDSALYLCASRKGHQETQYFGPGTRLLVL.